This T cell receptor (beta chain) was sequenced during a study of shared clonotypes between healthy human individuals (dated by TCRdb to 2020 to 2022). Context from the whole study: The cohort comprised a couple of women and three men aged 18 to 49 years. For each donor, CD4 naive and CD4 memory were each run on three plates, CD8 naive on two plates, and CD8 memory on one plate. To estimate repertoire size and how much clonotype sharing occurs between individuals, the study deeply sequenced the blood TCR repertoires of 5 or 6 healthy adults. Libraries were prepared and TCR repertoires were sequenced by different laboratories using diverse techniques, in order to increase sequencing depth and limit assay-specific biases. Between about 0.9 and 9 billion PBMCs per donor were obtained by leukapheresis. General findings and caveats noted by the study authors: Compared with non-shared clonotypes, the clonotypes found in all four sorted-subset donors had higher generation probabilities. The small number of donors limited the genetic and exposure-history diversity represented. Based on pairwise subsampling, the degree of clonotype sharing among donors was expected to be affected by sequencing depth. Sharing across a few donors was observed for approximately 4.6% of naive CD4, over 3% of naive CD8, 2% to 2.5% of memory CD4, and roughly 0.43% of memory CD8 clonotypes. Sampling was restricted to blood, and TCR repertoires in tissue are likely to differ from TCR repertoires in blood. Incomplete sequencing was indicated by rarefaction of sorted-subset datasets, despite the large sequencing depth. Naive subsets generally had larger estimated clonotype richness than memory subsets.

Using the deep immunoSEQ assay, multiplex PCR amplified TCR CDR3 regions from genomic DNA. For each cell subset, the extracted genomic DNA was distributed evenly across all wells of several immunoSEQ 96-well plates, and each plate served as one replicate. Each replicate PCR for sorted subsets received roughly 200 ng genomic DNA, equal to some 32,000 T cell genomes. Purified libraries were measured with a Qubit 3.0 fluorometer, size-checked on a Bioanalyzer 2100, and measured again with the KAPA Library Quantification kit. Every immunoSEQ 96-well plate was sequenced on a dedicated single-read 150-cycle Illumina NextSeq 550 flow cell. The authors' analysis ran thus. Because the immunoSEQ output included only junctional sequences and no quality scores, the filtering could not be the same as the filtering used for full-length reads. Sequences were annotated with PyIR, a Python wrapper for IgBLAST v1.9, using IMGT germline references to assign V/J genes and CDR3. Any read was removed if the V/J assignment was weak (E-value above 1e-6), the CDR3 was missing, or the read contained stop codons, out-of-frame junctions, or ambiguous translated residues. V3J clonotypes were defined as sequences sharing the same inferred V gene, J gene, and CDR3 amino acid sequence. Percentage overlap between repertoires was calculated by dividing the number of shared unique clonotypes by the size of the smaller repertoire. Three approaches were used to assess repertoire richness: RTK rarefaction, the Chao1 estimator, and Recon v2.1 estimates of unobserved clonotypes. Generation probabilities for all TCRbeta clonotypes obtained by the gDNA method from a few donors were computed using OLGA. TCRdb provides this immuneACCESS table in a form limited to in-frame rearrangements. Some clones are lacking; in checked studies, under half of them reflect an unresolved V gene, and why the rest are absent is not known. V, J and clone size reflect that table, while D and trimming were determined from the DNA. The sample table lists about 960,000 clones, 60% to 85% of them with a count of one. The ten largest clones represent about 1.5% of the sample.

The donors were healthy, HIV-negative adults who had no recently reported acute infections or vaccinations. Only Caucasian adults living in Nashville, Tennessee, USA were represented among the donors. CD4+ T cells were enriched by magnetic negative selection, after which naive cells were positively selected on CD45RA and the negative fraction was taken as the memory subset. Blood was collected by leukapheresis, and PBMCs were isolated by Ficoll-Histopaque density gradient centrifugation and then cryopreserved in liquid nitrogen vapor phase. Analytical flow cytometry was used to check the purity and quantity of every magnetically sorted T cell population. From each sorted fraction, genomic DNA was isolated and quantified by UV absorbance on a Nanodrop 2000c. Including the terminal cysteine and phenylalanine, the CDR3 comprises 16 residues. CDR3 DNA only is kept here, 48 bases in frame from base 1. Compared with germline, V lacks 1 base and J lacks 7 bases; bases without a gene match: 10. Based on the germline V gene, the CDR1 and CDR2 sequences are SGHNT and YENEEA.

Details on this clone: The antigen this receptor binds is unknown. No much larger clone is present one base from it, and per-base qualities are unavailable.

The origin of this receptor is a man in his late teens or twenties in good health. The sample consisted of memory CD4+ T cells sorted from blood. Read against the paper, the sample's cell subset or site label means: CD45RA-negative fraction. The V gene is TRBV11-3 and the J gene is TRBJ2-1; the central 7 bases match TRBD2. The nucleotide sequence is TGTGCCAGCAGCTTAGCAGGCGGGAGTGGTTTGAATGAGCAGTTCTTC. This yields the protein CASSLAGGSGLNEQFF.